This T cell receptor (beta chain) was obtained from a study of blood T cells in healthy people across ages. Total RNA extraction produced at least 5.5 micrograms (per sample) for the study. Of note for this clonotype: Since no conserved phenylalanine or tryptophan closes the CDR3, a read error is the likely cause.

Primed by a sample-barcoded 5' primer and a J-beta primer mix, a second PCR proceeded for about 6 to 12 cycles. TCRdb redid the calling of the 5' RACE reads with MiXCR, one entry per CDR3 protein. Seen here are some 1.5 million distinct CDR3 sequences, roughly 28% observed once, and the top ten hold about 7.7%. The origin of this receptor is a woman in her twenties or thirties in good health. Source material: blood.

CDR3 in amino acids: CASSLSQGAIYEQFL. The CDR3 bases are TGCGCCAGCAGCTTGAGTCAGGGGGCGATCTATGAGCAGTTCCTC. The chain has TRBV5-1 and TRBJ2-1; 8 nucleotides line up with TRBD1. In germline, CDR1 is SGHRS, CDR2 YFSETQ. V lost 1 base, J lost 8 bases, and 8 bases stayed unmatched. The length of the CDR3 is 15 residues.